This TCR beta chain was profiled in a study of T cell changes during pregnancy in multiple sclerosis. Some clones are missing from TCRdb's copy, which holds only in-frame ones; the method was immunoSEQ multiplex PCR. The table lists roughly 73,000 clones, around nine tenths of them singletons. The sequenced sample was peripheral blood, obtained in the second trimester of pregnancy. This TCR came from a female donor in good health, enrolled as a control in a pregnancy study.

Written as DNA, the CDR3 is TGCGCCAGCCAACCAGACAGGGGTTCACCCCTCCACTTT. Its translation: CASQPDRGSPLHF. The V call is TRBV4-1, the J call TRBJ1-6, with TRBD1 matching 8 bases. Germline-derived CDR1 and CDR2 are MGHRA and YSYEKL. The trim removed 8 bases at V and 9 bases at J, leaving 6 bases unmatched. This CDR3 has 13 amino acids.